What follows are 24 T cell receptor beta chains derived from one specimen sequenced in a study of cytomegalovirus exposure and HLA in healthy donors. The PCR employed 60 Vbeta primers together with 13 Jbeta primers. Produced via immunoSEQ multiplex PCR; TCRdb's table is partial and in-frame only. The sample lists some 170,000 clones, over 80% seen once, with approximately 1.4% in the top ten. The sequencing input was PBMCs. Every receptor here comes from a girl aged 10-17 years in good health and CMV-seropositive.

The chain combines TRBV6-4 with TRBJ2-2, with D maybe TRBD1 (6 bases). CDR1 and CDR2 from the germline V gene are MRHNA and SNTAGT. V gave up 5 bases and J gave up 2 bases, with 9 bases separating them. The CDR3 is made up of 14 amino acids. Written as DNA, the CDR3 is TGTGCCAGCAGTTCACAGGGTAACACCGGGGAGCTGTTTTTT. The encoded protein is CASSSQGNTGELFF.

The V call is TRBV23-1, the J call TRBJ1-1; TRBD1 matches 8 bases. TRBV23-1 is an ORF for which the function is uncertain. This CDR3 spans 16 amino acids. V gave up 9 bases and J gave up 3 bases; unmatched junction bases: 15. CDR3 bases: TGCGCCAGGGAACCTGGGCAGGGGGCTCCGGACACTGAAGCTTTCTTT. Translation: CAREPGQGAPDTEAFF.

The chain combines TRBV4-1 with TRBJ2-2, with D perhaps matching TRBD2 (7 bases). CDR1 MGHRA and CDR2 YSYEKL come from the germline V gene. The CDR3 runs 18 residues. Between the trimmed V and J ends, which lost 1 base and 4 bases, there was a span of 19 bases. The CDR3 nucleotides read TGCGCCAGCAGCCAAGGCCGGGGCGGGGGCTGGAGCACCGGGGAGCTGTTTTTT. Protein sequence: CASSQGRGGGWSTGELFF.

The rearrangement uses TRBV15 and TRBJ1-4; TRBD1 might be the D (5 bases). V dropped 5 bases and J dropped 7 bases, with 14 bases sitting between them. This CDR3 contains 14 residues. CDR1 is LNHNV, CDR2 YYDKDF, per germline (reference sequence). This chain's CDR3 is CATSPRQGAEKLFF. For the CDR3, the DNA is TGTGCCACCAGCCCCCGCCAGGGTGCTGAAAAACTGTTTTTT.

V is TRBV6-4 and J is TRBJ2-4; 9 bases map to TRBD2. The CDR3 has 17 amino acids. The germline CDR1 and CDR2 sequences are MRHNA and SNTAGT. V shed 6 bases, J shed 6 bases, and the junction held 15 bases outside the gene matches. CDR3 protein: CASRQFVRREGGNIQYF. The DNA of the CDR3 is TGTGCCAGCAGACAATTTGTTCGGCGGGAGGGAGGAAACATTCAGTACTTC.

The chain has TRBV28 and TRBJ1-5, with D possibly TRBD1 on 6 matching bases. V lost 5 bases and J lost 6, with 11 bases in between. CDR3 length: 13 residues. Germline assignment: CDR1 MDHEN and CDR2 SYDVKM. DNA of the CDR3: TGTGCCAGCAGTCAGGGGAAGGGTCAGCCCCAGCATTTT. Translating gives CASSQGKGQPQHF.

The V gene is TRBV5-1, the J gene TRBJ2-3; possibly TRBD2 for D (6 bases). Looked up from germline, CDR1 is SGHRS and CDR2 is YFSETQ. The ends were cut back, 4 bases at V and 4 bases at J, with 19 bases in the middle. This CDR3 contains 16 residues. The CDR3 region is CASSRTLTGVSDTQYF. The CDR3 DNA follows: TGCGCCAGCAGCAGGACCTTAACGGGAGTGTCAGATACGCAGTATTTT.

Note on this clone: Other DNA sequences in this sample translate to the same CDR3. This chain uses TRBV9 with TRBJ1-3; D is uncertain. In germline, CDR1 is SGDLS, CDR2 YYNGEE. The germline V and J ends were trimmed by 0 bases and 1 base, with 5 bases remaining between them. This CDR3 is built from 14 residues. Here the CDR3 DNA reads TGTGCCAGCAGCGTAGCGGGGTCTGGAAACACCATATATTTT. Translating it yields CASSVAGSGNTIYF.

This sequence joins TRBV21-1 and TRBJ1-5. TRBV21-1 is a recognized pseudogene. This CDR3 is 17 amino acids long. CDR3 DNA: TGTGCCAGCAGCAAAGGCGGGAGGGACGGGGGCAATCAGCCCCAGCATTTT. Protein: CASSKGGRDGGNQPQHF.

The chain recombines TRBV11-3 with TRBJ1-5; 9 bases are a match to TRBD1. The length of the CDR3 is 15 residues. J was trimmed by 3 bases and V by 7 bases; bases with no gene match: 7. Germline V gives CDR1 SGHNT, CDR2 YENEEA. The CDR3 here is CASTRRTGDNQPQHF. Written as DNA, the CDR3 is TGTGCCAGCACCAGACGGACAGGGGACAATCAGCCCCAGCATTTT.

This clone appeared a few times. This chain joins TRBV9 and TRBJ1-2, with D perhaps TRBD1 (6 bases). The CDR3 sequence is 14 residues long. Looked up from germline, CDR1 is SGDLS and CDR2 is YYNGEE. Deletions cut 3 bases from V and 2 bases from J, with 11 bases between. The CDR3 loop reads CASSDRTVNYGYTF. CDR3 coding DNA: TGTGCCAGCAGCGACCGGACAGTGAACTATGGCTACACCTTC. The complete variable domain, with remaining parts taken from reference TRBV9 and TRBJ1-2, reads DSGVTQTPKHLITATGQRVTLRCSPRSGDLSVYWYQQSLDQGLQFLIQYYNGEERAKGNILERFSAQQFPDLHSELNLSSLELGDSALYFCASSDRTVNYGYTFGSGTRLTVV.

The chain is built from TRBV2 and TRBJ2-7; D remains ambiguous. Germline CDR1 reads SNHLY; CDR2 reads FYNNEI. V was pared by 3 bases and J by 2 bases, with 8 bases between. This CDR3 has 13 amino acids. Here the CDR3 reads CASSELLTYEQYF. As DNA, the CDR3 is TGTGCCAGCAGTGAGTTACTGACCTACGAGCAGTACTTC.

The chain has TRBV15 and TRBJ2-3, with 7 bases fitting TRBD1. There are 17 residues in the CDR3. V was pared by 1 base and J by 3 bases, with 10 bases of the junction left unmatched. CDR1 and CDR2 (germline): LNHNV, YYDKDF (reference sequence). CDR3 amino acids: CATSRVRGGESTDTQYF. The CDR3 DNA sequence: TGTGCCACCAGCAGAGTCCGAGGGGGCGAAAGTACAGATACGCAGTATTTT.

V gene TRBV5-5 combines with J gene TRBJ2-3, with TRBD1 identical over 7 bases. With 5 bases clipped from V and 2 bases from J, the junction kept 14 bases outside the gene matches. This CDR3 is 17 amino acids long. Germline CDR1 and CDR2: SGHKS and YYEKEE (reference sequence). In nucleotides, the CDR3 is TGTGCCAGCAGGCACGTAAAGACAGGGCCGAACACAGATACGCAGTATTTT. This gives the protein CASRHVKTGPNTDTQYF.

CDR3 DNA sequence: TGTGCCAGCAGCTTAGGGCTAGCGGGAGCAGGAACCGGGGAGCTGTTTTTT. It is translated as CASSLGLAGAGTGELFF. This chain joins TRBV7-3 and TRBJ2-2; TRBD2 matches 10 bases. The CDR3 is made up of 17 amino acids. Germline CDR1 is SGHTA and CDR2 is FQGTGA. The trim removed 2 bases at V and 5 bases at J, leaving 8 bases unmatched.

J is TRBJ1-1 and V is TRBV5-4, with D tentatively TRBD1 (6 bases). CDR1 and CDR2 from the germline V gene are SGHNT and YYREEE (reference sequence). With 2 bases removed from V and 1 base from J, the gap between germline ends came to 12 bases. CDR3 length: 15 residues. CDR3 residues: CASSFIDRKNTEAFF. The CDR3 DNA reads as TGTGCCAGCAGCTTTATCGACAGGAAGAACACTGAAGCTTTCTTT.

The chain joins TRBV4-1 to TRBJ2-1; D might be TRBD2 (5 bases). V was cut by 4 bases and J by 5 bases, with 12 bases left in between. The germline gives CDR1 MGHRA, CDR2 YSYEKL. The CDR3 runs to 14 residues. The CDR3 DNA reads TGCGCCAGCAGCCCCCAACGGGGAGACAATGAGCAGTTCTTC. Its protein product is CASSPQRGDNEQFF.

The chain joins TRBV5-1 to TRBJ2-7; TRBD2 matches 11 bases. CDR3 length: 16 amino acids. Germline values: CDR1 SGHRS, CDR2 YFSETQ. After removal of 2 bases from V and 0 bases from J, the junction contained 4 bases not matched to a gene. CDR3: CASSFRTSGFSYEQYF. The CDR3 nucleotides read TGCGCCAGCAGCTTCCGGACTAGCGGGTTCTCCTACGAGCAGTACTTC.

V gene TRBV7-8 combines with J gene TRBJ2-1; no clear D. CDR1 SGHVS and CDR2 FQNEAQ come from the germline V gene. V lost 1 base and J lost 2, with 9 bases in between. The length of the CDR3 is 15 residues. CDR3 DNA: TGTGCCAGCAGCTTAGGGGCTGGTCCCTACAATGAGCAGTTCTTC. This codes for CASSLGAGPYNEQFF.

The gene calls are TRBV29-1 and TRBJ1-2, with D tentatively TRBD1 (6 bases). Looked up from germline, CDR1 is SQVTM and CDR2 is ANQGSEA. The CDR3 is made up of 15 amino acids. The ends were cut back, 0 bases at V and 0 bases at J, with 11 bases in the middle. CDR3 nucleotides: TGCAGCGTTGAAGAGGGCAGGGGAGCTAACTATGGCTACACCTTC. This sequence encodes CSVEEGRGANYGYTF.

V gene TRBV30 combines with J gene TRBJ1-2; 9 positions match TRBD1. In germline, CDR1 is GTSNPN, CDR2 SVGIG (reference sequence). J was trimmed by 10 bases and V by 4 bases; bases with no gene match: 10. This CDR3 region has 13 residues. CDR3 nucleotides: TGTGCCTGGAACCCTGGACAGGGGACTTACTACACCTTC. The encoded protein is CAWNPGQGTYYTF. The whole variable domain, filled in from reference TRBV30 and TRBJ1-2, reads SQTIHQWPATLVQPVGSPLSLECTVEGTSNPNLYWYRQAAGRGLQLLFYSVGIGQISSEVPQNLSASRPQDRQFILSSKKLLLSDSGFYLCAWNPGQGTYYTFGSGTRLTVV.

The CDR3 DNA sequence: TGCAGCGTTGTTGCTCGGGGAGGCACCGGGGAGCTGTTTTTT. This translates into CSVVARGGTGELFF. V is TRBV29-1 and J is TRBJ2-2, with D possibly being TRBD2 (6 bases). The CDR3 covers 14 residues. Per the germline V gene, CDR1 is SQVTM and CDR2 is ANQGSEA. V lost 4 bases and J 4 bases, leaving 13 bases between the germline ends.

The V gene is TRBV27, the J gene TRBJ2-5; 12 bases line up with TRBD2. CDR1 MNHEY and CDR2 SMNVEV come from the germline V gene (reference sequence). The length of the CDR3 is 16 residues. V shed 7 bases, J shed 1 base, and the junction held 7 bases outside the gene matches. The CDR3 nucleotides read TGTGCCAGCACCCCCTCGGGACTAGCGGGCCAAGAGACCCAGTACTTC. It is translated as CASTPSGLAGQETQYF.

This chain links TRBV28 with TRBJ2-5; 8 nucleotides match TRBD2. V lost 3 bases and J lost 2; bases outside the gene matches: 11. The CDR3 spans 17 residues. The germline V gene has CDR1 MDHEN and CDR2 SYDVKM. CDR3 nucleotide sequence: TGTGCCAGCAGTTTTCGTTGGCGGGGGGCACAACAAGAGACCCAGTACTTC. This codes for CASSFRWRGAQQETQYF.